These 20 T cell receptor beta chains came from one sample sequenced in a study of post-analysis software for immune sequencing data. Overall study results and limits: TRBV5-6, TRBV5-1 and TRBV20-1 were among roughly five TRBV segments more frequent in patients than controls.

No cognate antigen is known for these TCRs. TCR beta cDNA libraries included unique molecular identifiers. TCRdb ran MiXCR on the PCR reads and lists one entry per CDR3 protein. The sample holds roughly 620,000 distinct CDR3 sequences, roughly two fifths seen once. Sequenced: blood. The receptors stem from a girl aged 10 to 17 with multiple sclerosis.

This clonotype was detected a few times. The V call is TRBV20-1, the J call TRBJ1-2; D may be TRBD1 (6 bases). V lost 3 bases and J 4 bases, leaving 12 bases between the germline ends. The germline gives CDR1 DFQATT, CDR2 SNEGSKA (reference sequence). This CDR3 has 13 residues. The CDR3 loop is CSASADSLYGYTF. The CDR3 DNA reads as TGCAGTGCTAGCGCGGACAGTCTCTATGGCTACACCTTC.

The table lists this clonotype with a count of one. The gene calls are TRBV14 and TRBJ1-2; perhaps TRBD1 as D (6 bases). The V and J ends lost 4 bases and 8 bases respectively, with 14 bases between them. Germline CDR1 is SGHDN and CDR2 is FVKESK. There are 13 residues in the CDR3. The chain's CDR3 is CASSPGEGVGYTF. As DNA, the CDR3 is TGTGCCAGCAGCCCCGGAGAGGGGGTGGGCTACACCTTC.

The CDR3 here is CSVVGQAPSYEQYF. The CDR3 DNA sequence: TGCAGCGTTGTCGGACAGGCGCCGAGCTACGAGCAGTACTTC. This chain joins TRBV29-1 and TRBJ2-7; TRBD1 aligns across 7 bases. J lost 3 bases, V lost 4 bases, and 9 bases had no gene match. From germline, CDR1 is SQVTM and CDR2 ANQGSEA. This CDR3 comprises 14 residues.

The V and J genes are TRBV12-3 or TRBV12-4 and TRBJ2-5, with 11 bases fitting TRBD2. The CDR3 contains 15 residues. V shed 5 bases, J shed 3 bases, and the junction held 5 bases outside the gene matches. The CDR3 DNA is TGTGCCAGCAGTCTGGGACTAGCGGAGGAAGAGACCCAGTACTTC. Residues: CASSLGLAEEETQYF.

The V call is TRBV3-1, the J call TRBJ2-7, with 9 bases fitting TRBD1. The CDR3 runs 17 residues. Germline-derived CDR1 and CDR2 are LGHDT and YNNKEL (reference sequence). The V segment lost 3 bases and the J segment 3 bases; nucleotides outside the gene matches: 12. This CDR3 is CASSQRRDRASVYEQYF. The CDR3 coding sequence is TGTGCCAGCAGCCAGAGGAGGGACAGGGCCTCGGTCTACGAGCAGTACTTC.

As DNA, the CDR3 is TGTGCCAGCAGCGTAGGGGCTAGCGGGGAGAGTGGAGAGACCCAGTACTTC. Translating it yields CASSVGASGESGETQYF. The chain employs TRBV9 and TRBJ2-5; 9 positions match TRBD2. This CDR3 has 17 amino acids. Germline values: CDR1 SGDLS, CDR2 YYNGEE. V was pared by 0 bases and J by 4 bases, with 10 bases of the junction left unmatched. Full variable domain (outside the CDR3, taken from reference TRBV9 and TRBJ2-5): DSGVTQTPKHLITATGQRVTLRCSPRSGDLSVYWYQQSLDQGLQFLIQYYNGEERAKGNILERFSAQQFPDLHSELNLSSLELGDSALYFCASSVGASGESGETQYFGPGTRLLVL.

This clonotype was found a few times. V and J are TRBV11-2 and TRBJ2-5, with a possible D match to TRBD2 (5 bases). The CDR3 is 12 amino acids. V was pared by 0 bases and J by 7 bases, with 6 bases between. CDR1 SGHAT and CDR2 FQNNGV come from the germline V gene. As DNA, the CDR3 is TGTGCCAGCAGCTTAGATCGGGGGACCCAGTACTTC. Translating it yields CASSLDRGTQYF.

This clonotype was picked up a small number of times. This sequence joins TRBV10-2 and TRBJ2-5; D is undetermined. Gene TRBJ2-7 matches the end of the DNA better, so the J call may be wrong. CDR1 is WSHSY, CDR2 SAAADI, per germline. The CDR3 runs to 12 residues. DNA of the CDR3: TGCGCCAGCAGCGACTTTAAGGACGAGCAGTACTTC. Translating gives CASSDFKDEQYF.

This clonotype was detected a few times. The chain uses TRBV29-1 and TRBJ2-5; 7 bases map to TRBD2. This CDR3 spans 17 amino acids. Germline V gene data show CDR1 as SQVTM and CDR2 as ANQGSEA. Trimming cost V 1 base and J 0 bases; bases outside gene matches: 11. The CDR3 DNA follows: TGCAGCGTTGAAGGGTTGCGGGAGTATTCGTACCAAGAGACCCAGTACTTC. It encodes CSVEGLREYSYQETQYF.

With regard to this clonotype: This may come from a read error, since a much larger clone is one base off. The rearrangement uses TRBV6-1 and TRBJ2-1; D is uncertain. The closer fit of TRBJ2-7 to the DNA end suggests the J call may be wrong. The CDR3 has 13 amino acids. Germline CDR1 MNHNS, CDR2 SASEGT. CDR3 residues: CASRFGSYNEQYF. For the CDR3, the DNA is TGTGCCAGCAGGTTCGGCTCCTACAATGAGCAGTACTTC.

This chain links TRBV10-3 with TRBJ1-1, with no clear D. The germline V gene encodes CDR1 ENHRY and CDR2 SYGVKD. The CDR3 is made up of 11 amino acids. Between the trimmed V and J ends, which lost 4 bases and 6 bases, there was a span of 6 bases. The CDR3 nucleotides are TGTGCCATCAGTGCTGGGCCTGAAGCTTTCTTT. This gives the protein CAISAGPEAFF.

The V call is TRBV5-1, the J call TRBJ1-2; D may be TRBD1 (5 bases). This CDR3 is built from 14 residues. The V end lost 0 bases, the J end lost 4 bases, and 10 bases lay between the germline ends. The germline gives CDR1 SGHRS, CDR2 YFSETQ. CDR3 coding DNA: TGCGCCAGCAGCTTGGACGGGGGAAGCTATGGCTACACCTTC. Its translation: CASSLDGGSYGYTF.

This clonotype was detected only a few times. The rearrangement links TRBV6-5 to TRBJ1-6; no definite D call. Germline CDR1 and CDR2: MNHEY and SVGAGI. V lost 5 bases, J lost 8 bases, and 7 bases lay in between. CDR3 length: 12 amino acids. The CDR3 here is CASSEQHSPLHF. Written as DNA, the CDR3 is TGTGCCAGCAGTGAACAGCATTCACCCCTCCACTTT.

V gene TRBV5-6 combines with J gene TRBJ2-4; D is undetermined. The DNA end lines up better with TRBJ2-7; the J call may be wrong. Looked up from germline, CDR1 is SGHDT and CDR2 is YYEEEE. The CDR3 consists of 13 residues. The CDR3 is CASNSPLGYEQYF. The CDR3 region has the DNA TGTGCCAGCAACTCACCCTTAGGTTACGAGCAGTACTTC.

This clonotype was recorded a few times. The chain carries TRBV10-3 and TRBJ2-1; D might be TRBD1 (6 bases). Per germline, CDR1 ENHRY and CDR2 SYGVKD. V shed 3 bases and J shed 3 bases, with 12 bases lying between them. This CDR3 spans 15 amino acids. In DNA, the CDR3 is TGTGCCATCAGTGAAGACCCGGGACACTACAATGAGCAGTTCTTC. Protein product: CAISEDPGHYNEQFF.

The chain couples TRBV7-2 to TRBJ2-7, with 8 nucleotides matching TRBD1. Germline CDR1 SGHTA, CDR2 FQGNSA. The CDR3 has 15 residues. The V and J ends lost 3 bases and 2 bases, in that order; junction bases with no gene match: 6. CDR3 DNA: TGTGCCAGCAGCTTTGGACAGGGATTTACCTACGAGCAGTACTTC. It is translated as CASSFGQGFTYEQYF. Full variable domain (remainder filled in from reference TRBV7-2 and TRBJ2-7): GAGVSQSPSNKVTEKGKDVELRCDPISGHTALYWYRQSLGQGLEFLIYFQGNSAPDKSGLPSDRFSAERTGGSVSTLTIQRTQQEDSAVYLCASSFGQGFTYEQYFGPGTRLTVT.

V and J are TRBV30 and TRBJ2-7; 10 nucleotides agree with TRBD2. The CDR3 covers 16 residues. J lost 2 bases, V lost 0 bases, and 7 bases had no gene match. Germline CDR1 and CDR2: GTSNPN and SVGIG (reference sequence). The CDR3 DNA reads TGTGCCTGGAGTGTAACGGTAGCGGGGGGCCCCTACGAGCAGTACTTC. It yields the protein CAWSVTVAGGPYEQYF. Looking up the rest from reference TRBV30 and TRBJ2-7 gives the full variable domain: SQTIHQWPATLVQPVGSPLSLECTVEGTSNPNLYWYRQAAGRGLQLLFYSVGIGQISSEVPQNLSASRPQDRQFILSSKKLLLSDSGFYLCAWSVTVAGGPYEQYFGPGTRLTVT.

There are a few counts of this clonotype. The genes are TRBV5-1 and TRBJ1-2; D is undetermined. V was cut by 5 bases and J by 0 bases, with 11 bases left in between. Germline CDR1 is SGHRS and CDR2 is YFSETQ. The CDR3 is 14 amino acids. CDR3 sequence (DNA): TGCGCCAGCAGTTTGAACCCTGCTAACTATGGCTACACCTTC. It translates to CASSLNPANYGYTF.

This clonotype was observed a handful of times. The gene calls are TRBV7-9 and TRBJ2-1, with 8 bases identical to TRBD1. Trimming removed 0 bases from V and 7 bases from J; junction bases left unmatched: 5. Germline V lookup: CDR1 SEHNR, CDR2 FQNEAQ (reference sequence). The CDR3 is made up of 15 amino acids. CDR3 nucleotide sequence: TGTGCCAGCAGCTTAGCCCAGGGGGCTTGGAATGAGCAGTTCTTC. Amino acids: CASSLAQGAWNEQFF.

The J gene is TRBJ1-2, the V gene TRBV3-1, with D unresolved. The germline gives CDR1 LGHDT, CDR2 YNNKEL (reference sequence). The CDR3 runs 12 residues. The ends were cut back, 8 bases at V and 8 bases at J, with 15 bases in the middle. The CDR3 loop reads CASGSRGVGYTF. CDR3 nucleotides: TGTGCCAGCGGTTCTCGAGGTGTCGGCTACACCTTC.